What follows describes a single T cell receptor (beta chain). TCRdb keeps only in-frame clones here, not all; method: immunoSEQ multiplex PCR. Of more than 20,000 clones listed, under 80% are singletons. Germline V gives CDR1 SGHRS, CDR2 YFSETQ. The CDR3 is 15 residues long. Trimming took off 4 bases at V and 10 bases at J, with 22 bases between the two ends. The entry originates in a study of OX40 agonist ivuxolimab in advanced cancers. Blood was sampled at baseline, cycle 4 day 1, and cycle 7 day 1. The receptor was derived from an adult with an advanced solid tumor such as melanoma, head and neck, liver or kidney cancer. The source material was CD4+ or CD8+ T cells sorted from blood, sampled in a trial of the OX40 agonist ivuxolimab. The chain has TRBV5-1 and TRBJ2-3; perhaps TRBD2 as D (7 bases). The CDR3 loop reads CASSPRGAPEQAQYF. CDR3 DNA sequence: TGCGCCAGCAGCCCTCGGGGGGCCCCAGAGCAGGCGCAGTATTTT.